This T cell receptor beta chain was sequenced for a study of sequential checkpoint blockade in melanoma. Sequencing was performed with immunoSEQ multiplex PCR; in TCRdb, only in-frame clones are kept and a portion is missing. The table shows about 12,000 clones, with 82% occurring only once. Treatment: randomized to nivolumab then ipilimumab (arm A) or the reverse (arm B). None of the patients previously received DNA-damaging chemotherapy. Sorted cells were live CD3+CD8+, lacking CD19 and CD56, from PBMCs. V was pared by 0 bases and J by 3 bases, with 13 bases between. CDR1 is SGHTS and CDR2 is YDEGEE in the germline V gene. The CDR3 totals 15 residues.

The sample here was CD8+ T cells sorted from blood (inferred from file names), taken from a patient given nivolumab and ipilimumab in sequence. The sequence was obtained from a human donor with melanoma. The genes are TRBV5-8 and TRBJ2-7; D may be TRBD1 (6 bases). The CDR3 loop reads CASSLDRDKGYEQYF. The CDR3 DNA sequence: TGTGCCAGCAGCTTGGACAGGGATAAGGGCTACGAGCAGTACTTC.